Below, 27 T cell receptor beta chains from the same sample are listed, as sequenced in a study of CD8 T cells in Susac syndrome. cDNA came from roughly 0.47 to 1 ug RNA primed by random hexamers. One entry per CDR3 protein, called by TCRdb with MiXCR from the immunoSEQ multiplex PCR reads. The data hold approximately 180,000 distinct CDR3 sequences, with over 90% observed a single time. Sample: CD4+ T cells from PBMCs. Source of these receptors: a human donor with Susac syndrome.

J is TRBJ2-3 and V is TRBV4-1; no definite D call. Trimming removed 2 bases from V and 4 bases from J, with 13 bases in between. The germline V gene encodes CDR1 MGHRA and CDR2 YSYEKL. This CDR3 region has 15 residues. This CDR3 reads CASSQPRSPADTQYF. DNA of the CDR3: TGCGCCAGCAGCCAACCTAGGTCACCGGCAGATACGCAGTATTTT.

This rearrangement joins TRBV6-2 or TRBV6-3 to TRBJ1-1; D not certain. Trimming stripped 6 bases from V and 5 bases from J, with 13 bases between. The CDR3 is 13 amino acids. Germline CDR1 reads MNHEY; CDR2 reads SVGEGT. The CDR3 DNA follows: TGTGCCAGCAGCCCCCCGGGAGGAACTGAAGCTTTCTTT. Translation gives CASSPPGGTEAFF.

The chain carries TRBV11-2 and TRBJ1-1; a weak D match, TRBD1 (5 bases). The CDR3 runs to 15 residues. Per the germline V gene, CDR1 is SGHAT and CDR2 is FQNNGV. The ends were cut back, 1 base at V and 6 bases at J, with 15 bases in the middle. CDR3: CASSLGGPREAEAFF. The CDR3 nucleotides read TGTGCCAGCAGCTTAGGGGGCCCGAGAGAGGCTGAAGCTTTCTTT.

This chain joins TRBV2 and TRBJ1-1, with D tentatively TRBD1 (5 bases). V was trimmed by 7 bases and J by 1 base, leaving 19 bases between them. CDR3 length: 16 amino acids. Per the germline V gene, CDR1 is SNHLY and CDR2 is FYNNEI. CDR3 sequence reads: CASTTQPGPSNTEAFF. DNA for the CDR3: TGTGCCAGCACCACCCAGCCGGGACCTTCGAACACTGAAGCTTTCTTT.

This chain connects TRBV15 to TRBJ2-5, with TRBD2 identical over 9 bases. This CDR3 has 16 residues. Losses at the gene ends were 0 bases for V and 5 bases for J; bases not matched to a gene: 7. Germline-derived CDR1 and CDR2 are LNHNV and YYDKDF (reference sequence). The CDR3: CATSREDPLAGETQYF. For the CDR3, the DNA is TGTGCCACCAGCAGAGAGGACCCCCTAGCGGGGGAGACCCAGTACTTC.

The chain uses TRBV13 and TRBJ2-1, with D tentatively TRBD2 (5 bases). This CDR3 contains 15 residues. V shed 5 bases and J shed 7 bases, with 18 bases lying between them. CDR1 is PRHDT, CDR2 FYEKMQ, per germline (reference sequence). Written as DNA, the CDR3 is TGTGCCAGCAGCCTTCGACTAAGGATAGCAAATGAGCAGTTCTTC. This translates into CASSLRLRIANEQFF.

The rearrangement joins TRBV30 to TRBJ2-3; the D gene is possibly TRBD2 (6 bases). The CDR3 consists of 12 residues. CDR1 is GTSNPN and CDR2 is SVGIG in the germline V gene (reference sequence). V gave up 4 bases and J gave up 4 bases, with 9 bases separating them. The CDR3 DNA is TGTGCCTGGATCGGCGGGGCAGATACGCAGTATTTT. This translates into CAWIGGADTQYF.

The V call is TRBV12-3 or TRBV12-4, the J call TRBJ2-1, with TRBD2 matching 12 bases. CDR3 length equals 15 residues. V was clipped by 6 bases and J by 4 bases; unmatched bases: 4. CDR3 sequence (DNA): TGTGCCAGCAGCCGCCTAGCGGGGGGGTACAATGAGCAGTTCTTC. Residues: CASSRLAGGYNEQFF.

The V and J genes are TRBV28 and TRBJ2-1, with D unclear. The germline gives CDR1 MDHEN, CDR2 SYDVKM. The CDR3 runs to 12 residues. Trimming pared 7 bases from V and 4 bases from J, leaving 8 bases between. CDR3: CASNSGYNEQFF. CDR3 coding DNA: TGTGCCAGCAACTCGGGTTACAATGAGCAGTTCTTC. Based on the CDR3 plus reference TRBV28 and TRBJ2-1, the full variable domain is DVKVTQSSRYLVKRTGEKVFLECVQDMDHENMFWYRQDPGLGLRLIYFSYDVKMKEKGDIPEGYSVSREKKERFSLILESASTNQTSMYLCASNSGYNEQFFGPGTRLTVL.

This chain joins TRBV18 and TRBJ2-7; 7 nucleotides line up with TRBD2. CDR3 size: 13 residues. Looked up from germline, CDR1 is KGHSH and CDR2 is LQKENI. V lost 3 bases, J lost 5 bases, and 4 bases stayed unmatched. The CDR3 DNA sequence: TGTGCCAGCTCACCGGGACTACTCGACGAGCAGTACTTC. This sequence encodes CASSPGLLDEQYF. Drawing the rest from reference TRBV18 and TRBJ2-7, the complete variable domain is NAGVMQNPRHLVRRRGQEARLRCSPMKGHSHVYWYRQLPEEGLKFMVYLQKENIIDESGMPKERFSAEFPKEGPSILRIQQVVRGDSAAYFCASSPGLLDEQYFGPGTRLTVT.

The CDR3 region has the DNA TGTGCCAGCAGCTTGGCCGGGACGGGGGCCCGCGAGCAGTACTTC. Amino acid sequence: CASSLAGTGAREQYF. The chain joins TRBV5-4 to TRBJ2-7; D assignment may be TRBD1 or TRBD2 (6 bases each). The CDR3 spans 15 residues. V lost 0 bases, J lost 6 bases, and 16 bases lay in between. Germline V lookup: CDR1 SGHNT, CDR2 YYREEE (reference sequence).

The CDR3 protein is CASSQYPDPSVGEQFF. The CDR3 nucleotides are TGTGCCAGCAGCCAATACCCCGACCCCAGCGTGGGTGAGCAGTTCTTC. The gene calls are TRBV3-1 and TRBJ2-1; D unresolved. The CDR3 sequence is 16 residues long. CDR1 LGHDT and CDR2 YNNKEL come from the germline V gene (reference sequence). V was trimmed by 2 bases and J by 9 bases, leaving 20 bases between them.

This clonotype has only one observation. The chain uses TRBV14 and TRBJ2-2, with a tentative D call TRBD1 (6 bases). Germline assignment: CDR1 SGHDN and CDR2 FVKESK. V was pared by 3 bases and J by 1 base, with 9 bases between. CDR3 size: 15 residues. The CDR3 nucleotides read TGTGCCAGCAGCCATTGGACAGAGAACACCGGGGAGCTGTTTTTT. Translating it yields CASSHWTENTGELFF.

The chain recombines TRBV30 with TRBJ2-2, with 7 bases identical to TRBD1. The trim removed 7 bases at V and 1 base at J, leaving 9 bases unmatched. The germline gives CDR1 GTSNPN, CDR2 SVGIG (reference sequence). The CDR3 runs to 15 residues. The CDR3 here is CAYKTRTGNTGELFF. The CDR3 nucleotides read TGTGCCTATAAAACTAGGACAGGGAACACCGGGGAGCTGTTTTTT.

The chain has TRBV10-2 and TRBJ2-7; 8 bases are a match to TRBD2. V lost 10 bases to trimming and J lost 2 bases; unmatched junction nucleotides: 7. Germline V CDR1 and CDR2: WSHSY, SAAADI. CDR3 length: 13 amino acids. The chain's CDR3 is CAIRLAGTYEQYF. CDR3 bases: TGCGCCATCAGATTAGCGGGGACCTACGAGCAGTACTTC.

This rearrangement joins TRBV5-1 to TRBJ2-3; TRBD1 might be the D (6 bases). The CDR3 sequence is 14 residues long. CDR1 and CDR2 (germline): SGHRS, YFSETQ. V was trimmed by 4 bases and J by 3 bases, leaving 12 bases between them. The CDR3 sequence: CASSTGTGTDTQYF. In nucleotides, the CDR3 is TGCGCCAGCAGCACCGGTACAGGGACAGATACGCAGTATTTT.

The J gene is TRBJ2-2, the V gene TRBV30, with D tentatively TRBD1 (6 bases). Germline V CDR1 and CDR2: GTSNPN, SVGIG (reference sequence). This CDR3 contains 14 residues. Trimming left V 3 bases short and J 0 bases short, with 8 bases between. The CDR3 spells CAWRRTANTGELFF. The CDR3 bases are TGTGCCTGGAGGAGGACAGCGAACACCGGGGAGCTGTTTTTT.

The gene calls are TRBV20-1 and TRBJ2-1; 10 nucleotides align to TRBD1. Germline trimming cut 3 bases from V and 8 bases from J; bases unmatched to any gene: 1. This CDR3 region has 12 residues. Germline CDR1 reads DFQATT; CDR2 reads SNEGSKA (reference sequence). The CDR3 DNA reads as TGCAGTGCTAGGACAGGGGGCGATGAGCAGTTCTTC. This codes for CSARTGGDEQFF.

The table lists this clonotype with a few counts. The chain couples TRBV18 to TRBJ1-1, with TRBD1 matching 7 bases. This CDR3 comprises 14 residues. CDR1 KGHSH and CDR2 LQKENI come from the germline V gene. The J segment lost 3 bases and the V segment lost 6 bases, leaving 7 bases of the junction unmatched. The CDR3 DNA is TGTGCCAGCTCGCCGACAGGGTTGGACACTGAAGCTTTCTTT. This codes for CASSPTGLDTEAFF.

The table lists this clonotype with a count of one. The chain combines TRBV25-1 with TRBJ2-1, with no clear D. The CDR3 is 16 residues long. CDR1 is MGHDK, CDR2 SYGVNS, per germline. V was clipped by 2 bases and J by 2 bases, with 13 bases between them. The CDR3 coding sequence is TGTGCCAGCAGTGAAGAAGTGACTCACACCTACAATGAGCAGTTCTTC. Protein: CASSEEVTHTYNEQFF.

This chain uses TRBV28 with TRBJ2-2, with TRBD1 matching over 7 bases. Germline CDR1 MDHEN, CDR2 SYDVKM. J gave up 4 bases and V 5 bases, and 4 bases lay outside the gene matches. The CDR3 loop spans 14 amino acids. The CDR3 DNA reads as TGTGCCAGCAGTCGAGGGGGCATCACCGGGGAGCTGTTTTTT. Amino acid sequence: CASSRGGITGELFF.

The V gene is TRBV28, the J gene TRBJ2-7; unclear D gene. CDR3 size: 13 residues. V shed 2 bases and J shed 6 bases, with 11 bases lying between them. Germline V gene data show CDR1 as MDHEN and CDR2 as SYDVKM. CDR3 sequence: CASSLEVRGEQYF. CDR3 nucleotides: TGTGCCAGCAGTTTAGAGGTTCGTGGCGAGCAGTACTTC. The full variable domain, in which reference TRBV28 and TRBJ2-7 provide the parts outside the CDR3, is DVKVTQSSRYLVKRTGEKVFLECVQDMDHENMFWYRQDPGLGLRLIYFSYDVKMKEKGDIPEGYSVSREKKERFSLILESASTNQTSMYLCASSLEVRGEQYFGPGTRLTVT.

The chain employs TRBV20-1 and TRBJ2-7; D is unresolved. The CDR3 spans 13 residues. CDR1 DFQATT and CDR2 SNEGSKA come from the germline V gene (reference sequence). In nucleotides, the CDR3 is TGCTCCCCGCTGGATGTCCGGGCCTACGAGCAGTACTTC. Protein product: CSPLDVRAYEQYF.

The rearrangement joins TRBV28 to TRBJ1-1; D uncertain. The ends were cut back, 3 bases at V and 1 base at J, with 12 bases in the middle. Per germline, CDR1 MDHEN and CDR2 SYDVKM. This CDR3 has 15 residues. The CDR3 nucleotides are TGTGCCAGCAGTTTGTACGAACCACCGAACACTGAAGCTTTCTTT. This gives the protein CASSLYEPPNTEAFF.

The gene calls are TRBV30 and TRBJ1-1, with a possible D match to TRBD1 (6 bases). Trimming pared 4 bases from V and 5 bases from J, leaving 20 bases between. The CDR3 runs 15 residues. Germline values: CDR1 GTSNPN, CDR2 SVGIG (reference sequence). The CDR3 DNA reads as TGTGCCTGGATCCAAGAGTGGGGGCGGGGGACTGAAGCTTTCTTT. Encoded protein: CAWIQEWGRGTEAFF.

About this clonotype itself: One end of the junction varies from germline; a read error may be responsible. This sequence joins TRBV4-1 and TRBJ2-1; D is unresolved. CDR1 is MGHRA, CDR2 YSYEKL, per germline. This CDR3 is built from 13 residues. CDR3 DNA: TGCGCCAGCAGCAAAGATTTGAAGTATGAGCAGTTCTTC. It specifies CASSKDLKYEQFF.

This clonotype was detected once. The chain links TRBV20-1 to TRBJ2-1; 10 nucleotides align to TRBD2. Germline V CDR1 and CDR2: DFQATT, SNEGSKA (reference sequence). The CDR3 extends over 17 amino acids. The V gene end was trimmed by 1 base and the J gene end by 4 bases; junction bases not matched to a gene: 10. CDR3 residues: CSARGASGRASYNEQFF. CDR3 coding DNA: TGCAGTGCTAGAGGGGCTAGCGGGAGAGCCTCTTACAATGAGCAGTTCTTC.